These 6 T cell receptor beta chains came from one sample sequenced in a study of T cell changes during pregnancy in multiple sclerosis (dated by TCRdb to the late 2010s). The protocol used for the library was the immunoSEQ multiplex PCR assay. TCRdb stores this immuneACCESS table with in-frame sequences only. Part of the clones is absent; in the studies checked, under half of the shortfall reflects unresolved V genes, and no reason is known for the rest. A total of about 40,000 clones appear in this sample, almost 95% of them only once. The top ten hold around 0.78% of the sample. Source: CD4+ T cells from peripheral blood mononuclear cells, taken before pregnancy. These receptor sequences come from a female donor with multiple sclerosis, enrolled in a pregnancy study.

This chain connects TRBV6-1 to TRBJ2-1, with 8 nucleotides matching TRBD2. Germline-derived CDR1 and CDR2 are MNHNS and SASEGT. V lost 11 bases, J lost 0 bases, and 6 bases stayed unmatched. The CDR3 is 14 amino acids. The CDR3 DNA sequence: TGTGCCCTGGCGGGAGGTGGCTCCTACAATGAGCAGTTCTTC. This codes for CALAGGGSYNEQFF.

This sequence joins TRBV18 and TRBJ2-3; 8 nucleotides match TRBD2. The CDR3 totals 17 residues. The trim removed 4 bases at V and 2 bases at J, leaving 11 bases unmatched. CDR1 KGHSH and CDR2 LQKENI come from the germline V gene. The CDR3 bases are TGTGCCAGCTCACGGTATGGGACTAGTGGAACCACAGATACGCAGTATTTT. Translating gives CASSRYGTSGTTDTQYF.

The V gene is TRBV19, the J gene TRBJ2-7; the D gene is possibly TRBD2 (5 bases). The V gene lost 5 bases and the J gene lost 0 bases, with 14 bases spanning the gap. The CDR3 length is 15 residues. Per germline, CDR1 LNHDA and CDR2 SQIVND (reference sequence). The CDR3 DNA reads TGTGCCAGTAGTCGGGCGGGCAGCAGCTCCTACGAGCAGTACTTC. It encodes CASSRAGSSSYEQYF.

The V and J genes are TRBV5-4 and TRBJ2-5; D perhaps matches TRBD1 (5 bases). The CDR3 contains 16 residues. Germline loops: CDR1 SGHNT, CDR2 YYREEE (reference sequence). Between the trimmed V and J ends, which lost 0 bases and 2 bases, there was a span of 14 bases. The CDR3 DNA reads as TGTGCCAGCAGCTTGGCTCCTTTTAGGGGACAAGAGACCCAGTACTTC. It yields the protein CASSLAPFRGQETQYF.

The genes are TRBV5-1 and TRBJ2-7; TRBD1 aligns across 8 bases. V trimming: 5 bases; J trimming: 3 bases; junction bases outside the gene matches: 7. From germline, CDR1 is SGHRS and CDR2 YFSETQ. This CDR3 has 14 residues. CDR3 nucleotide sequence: TGCGCCAGCAGGTCACAGGGGGACGGCTACGAGCAGTACTTC. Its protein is CASRSQGDGYEQYF.

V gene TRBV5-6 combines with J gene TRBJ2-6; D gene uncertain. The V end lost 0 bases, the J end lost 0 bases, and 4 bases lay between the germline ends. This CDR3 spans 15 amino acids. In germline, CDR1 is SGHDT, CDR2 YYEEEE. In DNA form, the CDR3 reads TGTGCCAGCAGCTTGGTATTCTCTGGGGCCAACGTCCTGACTTTC. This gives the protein CASSLVFSGANVLTF.